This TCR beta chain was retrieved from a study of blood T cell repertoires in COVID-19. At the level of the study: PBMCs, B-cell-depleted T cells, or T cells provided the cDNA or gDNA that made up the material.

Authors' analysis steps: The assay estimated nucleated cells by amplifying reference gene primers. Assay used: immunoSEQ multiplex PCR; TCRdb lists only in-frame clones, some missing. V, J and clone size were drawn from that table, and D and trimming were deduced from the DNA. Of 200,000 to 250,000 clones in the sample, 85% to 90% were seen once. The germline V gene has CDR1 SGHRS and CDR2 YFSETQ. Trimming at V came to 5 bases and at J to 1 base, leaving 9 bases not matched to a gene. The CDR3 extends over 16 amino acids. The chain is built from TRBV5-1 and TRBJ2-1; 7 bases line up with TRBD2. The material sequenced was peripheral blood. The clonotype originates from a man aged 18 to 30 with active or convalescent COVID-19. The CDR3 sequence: CASSLLADLSYNEQFF. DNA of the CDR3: TGCGCCAGCAGTCTCCTAGCGGACCTTTCCTACAATGAGCAGTTCTTC. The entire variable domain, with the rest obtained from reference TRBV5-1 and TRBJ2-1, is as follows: KAGVTQTPRYLIKTRGQQVTLSCSPISGHRSVSWYQQTPGQGLQFLFEYFSETQRNKGNFPGRFSGRQFSNSRSEMNVSTLELGDSALYLCASSLLADLSYNEQFFGPGTRLTVL.